One and the same sample provided the 10 T cell receptor beta chains below, sequenced in a study of cytomegalovirus exposure and HLA in healthy donors. PCR employed 60 Vbeta and 13 Jbeta primers. Method: immunoSEQ multiplex PCR; TCRdb's copy keeps in-frame clones and lacks some. The sample shows 210,000 or so clones, around nine tenths of them seen only once. The sample taken for sequencing was PBMCs. These receptors came from a woman between 18 and 29 years old in good health and CMV-seronegative.

This rearrangement joins TRBV2 to TRBJ1-2, with D hard to call. V dropped 3 bases and J dropped 0 bases, with 5 bases sitting between them. Per the germline V gene, CDR1 is SNHLY and CDR2 is FYNNEI. The CDR3 length is 13 residues. The CDR3 protein is CASSDRSNYGYTF. The CDR3 nucleotides are TGTGCCAGCAGTGACAGATCTAACTATGGCTACACCTTC.

V and J are TRBV5-5 and TRBJ1-5, with a tentative D call TRBD1 (5 bases). Germline V gene lookup returns CDR1 SGHKS and CDR2 YYEKEE (reference sequence). Between the trimmed V and J ends, which lost 1 base and 1 base, there was a span of 9 bases. The CDR3 covers 15 residues. As DNA, the CDR3 is TGTGCCAGCAGCTTGATGCGGGACAGCAATCAGCCCCAGCATTTT. Translating gives CASSLMRDSNQPQHF.

The V and J genes are TRBV27 and TRBJ1-5; 8 positions match TRBD1. CDR3 length: 15 amino acids. CDR1 and CDR2 from the germline V gene are MNHEY and SMNVEV (reference sequence). V trimming: 7 bases; J trimming: 11 bases; junction bases outside the gene matches: 16. The CDR3 spells CASKPPGGLETAQHF. CDR3 bases: TGTGCCAGCAAACCACCAGGGGGCCTTGAAACGGCCCAGCATTTT.

This clone was observed once. Other DNA variants within this sample encode the same CDR3. The chain has TRBV7-3 and TRBJ2-2; 8 nucleotides line up with TRBD2. The CDR3 extends over 13 amino acids. CDR1 is SGHTA, CDR2 FQGTGA, per germline. The J segment lost 7 bases and the V segment lost 4 bases, leaving 2 bases of the junction unmatched. Here the CDR3 reads CASSSLAGGELFF. The CDR3 DNA is TGTGCCAGCAGCTCCCTAGCGGGCGGGGAGCTGTTTTTT.

The chain couples TRBV14 to TRBJ2-7; 14 bases match TRBD2. Germline lookup yields CDR1 SGHDN and CDR2 FVKESK. After removal of 2 bases from V and 6 bases from J, the junction contained 3 bases not matched to a gene. This CDR3 spans 15 amino acids. Here the CDR3 reads CASSQRTSGRSEQYF. The CDR3 DNA sequence: TGTGCCAGCAGCCAACGGACTAGCGGGAGGAGCGAGCAGTACTTC.

This chain links TRBV7-2 with TRBJ2-7, with 8 nucleotides matching TRBD2. After removal of 7 bases from V and 2 bases from J, the junction contained 7 bases not matched to a gene. From germline, CDR1 is SGHTA and CDR2 FQGNSA. The CDR3 totals 14 residues. CDR3 region: CASNQAGDPYEQYF. As DNA, the CDR3 is TGTGCCAGCAATCAAGCGGGGGACCCCTACGAGCAGTACTTC.

The chain recombines TRBV15 with TRBJ1-1; D is uncertain. The CDR3 covers 13 residues. The V end lost 4 bases, the J end lost 8 bases, and 14 bases lay between the germline ends. The germline V gene encodes CDR1 LNHNV and CDR2 YYDKDF (reference sequence). The CDR3 DNA is TGTGCCACCAGCAAATACGGTAGTTCCGAAGCTTTCTTT. Protein sequence: CATSKYGSSEAFF.

The CDR3, as DNA: TGCGCCAGCAGACTCACAGGGGCCGGGGACGAGCAGTACTTC. This codes for CASRLTGAGDEQYF. This chain uses TRBV10-2 with TRBJ2-7; TRBD1 agrees at 7 bases. The CDR3 totals 14 residues. The trim removed 6 bases at V and 5 bases at J, leaving 10 bases unmatched. Germline V lookup: CDR1 WSHSY, CDR2 SAAADI.

Concerning this clone itself: At one boundary the junction diverges from the germline segment, which might be a read error. The chain employs TRBV10-3 and TRBJ2-5; TRBD2 is a possible D gene (5 bases). Germline CDR1 reads ENHRY; CDR2 reads SYGVKD. The CDR3 runs to 13 residues. The CDR3 sequence is CAISGGLQGTQYF. The CDR3 nucleotides read TGTGCCATCAGTGGCGGGCTTCAAGGGACCCAGTACTTC.

The genes are TRBV2 and TRBJ1-2, with a weak D call TRBD1 (6 bases). The CDR3 contains 14 residues. CDR1 SNHLY and CDR2 FYNNEI come from the germline V gene. The ends were cut back, 8 bases at V and 7 bases at J, with 20 bases in the middle. In DNA form, the CDR3 reads TGTGCCAGCGCGGGGGAAGGGGGAGTAGGTGGCTACACCTTC. It is translated as CASAGEGGVGGYTF.